These T cell receptor beta chains were read from a single sample in a study of cytomegalovirus exposure and HLA in healthy donors. Using immunoSEQ multiplex PCR, the repertoire was profiled, and TCRdb retains in-frame clones only, with some absent. This sample carries 120,000 to 150,000 clones, about three quarters of them seen once, and the ten largest clones take 1.5% to 2%. The sample was PBMCs. The source is a woman aged 25 to 39 in good health and CMV-seronegative. The CDR3 runs from the conserved cysteine through the conserved F or W. The D gene is left open where the match is weak. Clone sizes are given selectively: once, few, many, or a class where the clone is expanded.

J gene	V gene	clone size	D gene	CDR3 DNA	CDR3 protein
TRBJ2-2	TRBV7-7	.	TRBD2	TGTGCTAGCAGCCCGCTCCCTCGGACTAGCCGGGTCGGGGAGCTGTTTTTT	CASSPLPRTSRVGELFF
TRBJ2-2	TRBV27	.	.	TGTGCCAGCAGTTTATATGGGGCAGGTACCGGGGAGCTGTTTTTT	CASSLYGAGTGELFF
TRBJ2-3	TRBV5-4	.	TRBD2	TGTGCCAGCAGCGGCCCCTCGGCGGGGGGGGCAGATACGCAGTATTTT	CASSGPSAGGADTQYF
TRBJ2-7	TRBV11-2	.	.	TGTGCCAGCAGCTTAGTAACCGCGGGTAGTGCATACGAGCAGTACTTC	CASSLVTAGSAYEQYF
TRBJ2-1	TRBV9	.	TRBD2	TGTGCCAGCAGCGTAGGAGGGGCTAGCGGGAGGGGTGAGCAGTTCTTC	CASSVGGASGRGEQFF
TRBJ1-2	TRBV4-2	.	TRBD1	TGTGCCAGCAGCCAAAGGGACAGAGACTATGGCTACACCTTC	CASSQRDRDYGYTF
TRBJ2-5	TRBV28	.	.	TGTGCCAGCAGTTCTGGCGGAAAAGAGACCCAGTACTTC	CASSSGGKETQYF
TRBJ2-2	TRBV28	.	TRBD2	TGTGCCAGCAGTCCTAGCGGACCCACCGGGGAGCTGTTTTTT	CASSPSGPTGELFF
TRBJ1-1	TRBV28	once	.	TGTGCCAGCAGTTTATATTCGGGTGAAGCTTTCTTT	CASSLYSGEAFF
TRBJ1-4	TRBV29-1	.	.	TGCAGCGTTTTAGTCAGGGGCGGATATGAAAAACTGTTTTTT	CSVLVRGGYEKLFF
TRBJ2-1	TRBV6-6	.	TRBD2	TGTGCCAGCAGAGGCCTAGCGGACCGCTCCTACAATGAGCAGTTCTTC	CASRGLADRSYNEQFF
TRBJ2-5	TRBV7-9	few	TRBD1	TGTGCCAGCAGCTTACTAGGACAGGGGGCTCGAGAGACCCAGTACTTC	CASSLLGQGARETQYF
TRBJ1-1	TRBV5-6	.	.	TGTGCCAGCAGCTTCCCGTTTCAGGGGTACACTGAAGCTTTCTTT	CASSFPFQGYTEAFF
TRBJ2-7	TRBV2	.	TRBD2	TGTGCCAGCAGTGAAGGGAGCGGGAGCGACGAGCAGTACTTC	CASSEGSGSDEQYF
TRBJ2-1	TRBV19	.	.	TGTGCCAGTAGTATAGATGGTAACAGGGTCGATGAGCAGTTCTTC	CASSIDGNRVDEQFF
TRBJ1-2	TRBV4-1	.	TRBD1	TGCGCCAGCAGCCCAAATAACAGGGGCAGGGAGGGCTACACCTTC	CASSPNNRGREGYTF
TRBJ1-4	TRBV29-1	few	TRBD1	TGCAGCGTTCAGGGGGCTACTAATGAAAAACTGTTTTTT	CSVQGATNEKLFF
TRBJ2-3	TRBV10-3	.	TRBD2	TGTGCCATCAGGCCCAATAGCGGGGAAGGCACAGATACGCAGTATTTT	CAIRPNSGEGTDTQYF
TRBJ2-3	TRBV5-5	few	.	TGTGCCAGCAGCCATTTTCCCGGGTCGACAGATACGCAGTATTTT	CASSHFPGSTDTQYF
TRBJ2-5	TRBV9	once	TRBD2	TGTGCCAGCAGCGGGGGTCGGGGGGAGGGAGAGACCCAGTACTTC	CASSGGRGEGETQYF
TRBJ2-5	TRBV28	.	TRBD2	TGTGCCAGCGGGATAGCGGGGGGTGCCGAGGAGACCCAGTACTTC	CASGIAGGAEETQYF
TRBJ2-4	TRBV6-5	.	TRBD1	TGTGCCAGCAGTCCGGACAGGGTCGGCAACATTCAGTACTTC	CASSPDRVGNIQYF
TRBJ1-1	TRBV2	.	.	TGTGCCAGCAGTGTAGTCAGGGCTGAAGCTTTCTTT	CASSVVRAEAFF
TRBJ2-7	TRBV27	.	.	TGTGCCAGCAGTTTAGGGCCAACCTACGAGCAGTACTTC	CASSLGPTYEQYF
TRBJ1-1	TRBV6-1	.	TRBD1	TGTGCCAGCGGACAGGGGTCGAACACTGAAGCTTTCTTT	CASGQGSNTEAFF
TRBJ2-3	TRBV7-3	.	.	TGTGCCAGCAGCTCCGATTTTACTAGCACAGATACGCAGTATTTT	CASSSDFTSTDTQYF
TRBJ2-7	TRBV28	few	TRBD2	TGTGCCAGCAGTTTAGCCGGGACTAGGGCCTACGAGCAGTACTTC	CASSLAGTRAYEQYF
TRBJ1-5	TRBV28	.	.	TGTGCCAGCAGTACGCCGTCAGCGGGTAATCAGCCCCAGCATTTT	CASSTPSAGNQPQHF